These T cell receptor beta chains were read from a single sample in a study of early T cells in non-severe SARS-CoV-2 infection. MiXCR was run by TCRdb on the 5' RACE reads, yielding one entry per CDR3 protein. The sample carries tens of thousands of distinct CDR3 sequences, 12% recorded once. Sequencing used whole blood. These receptors were taken from an adult who was a healthcare worker with PCR-confirmed SARS-CoV-2 infection or an uninfected control (not recorded which). Each CDR3 is given with its conserved first and last residue. Fields, in order: CDR3 DNA, CDR3 protein, clone size, J gene, V gene, D gene. The D gene is left open where the match is weak. Where a row states a size, it is once, few, many or the class of an expanded clone; other rows omit it.

cdr3_nt: TGTGCCAGCAGCCGTTACGGAGGAAACACTGAAGCTTTCTTT
cdr3_aa: CASSRYGGNTEAFF
clone_size: many
j_call: TRBJ1-1
v_call: TRBV7-2
d_call: .

cdr3_nt: TGTGCCAGCAGTGTGGGTACCGGGGAGCTGTTTTTT
cdr3_aa: CASSVGTGELFF
clone_size: .
j_call: TRBJ2-2
v_call: TRBV6-1
d_call: .

cdr3_nt: TGCGCCAGCAGCAAGGACAGGGGTAATTCACCCCTCCACTTT
cdr3_aa: CASSKDRGNSPLHF
clone_size: many
j_call: TRBJ1-6
v_call: TRBV5-1
d_call: TRBD1

cdr3_nt: TGTGCCAGCAGCTCCACAACACGGTCACCCCTCCACTTT
cdr3_aa: CASSSTTRSPLHF
clone_size: many
j_call: TRBJ1-6
v_call: TRBV5-6
d_call: .

cdr3_nt: TGTGCCAGCAGCCAAGATCCAGGGGTGGTCACAGATACGCAGTATTTT
cdr3_aa: CASSQDPGVVTDTQYF
clone_size: few
j_call: TRBJ2-3
v_call: TRBV3-1
d_call: .

cdr3_nt: TGCGCCAGCAGCTTTGACCCCACCTACGAGCAGTACTTC
cdr3_aa: CASSFDPTYEQYF
clone_size: many
j_call: TRBJ2-7
v_call: TRBV5-1
d_call: .

cdr3_nt: TGTGCCAGCACACTGGACGGCGGGTTTGGAAACACCATATATTTT
cdr3_aa: CASTLDGGFGNTIYF
clone_size: .
j_call: TRBJ1-3
v_call: TRBV28
d_call: .

cdr3_nt: TGCGCCAGCAGCTTGGTCACAGATACGCAGTATTTT
cdr3_aa: CASSLVTDTQYF
clone_size: few
j_call: TRBJ2-3
v_call: TRBV5-1
d_call: .

cdr3_nt: TGTGCCACCAGTGATTTTACAGGGGGCTACAATGAGCAGTTCTTC
cdr3_aa: CATSDFTGGYNEQFF
clone_size: many
j_call: TRBJ2-1
v_call: TRBV24-1
d_call: TRBD1

cdr3_nt: TGTGCCAGCAGCCTCTCGGAGACACCCCTCCACTTT
cdr3_aa: CASSLSETPLHF
clone_size: few
j_call: TRBJ1-6
v_call: TRBV6-2/TRBV6-3
d_call: .

cdr3_nt: TGTGCCAGCAGCCGCGCAGGAAGCTCCTATAATTCACCCCTCCACTTT
cdr3_aa: CASSRAGSSYNSPLHF
clone_size: .
j_call: TRBJ1-6
v_call: TRBV7-9
d_call: .

cdr3_nt: TGTGCCAGCAGCTTATTACTAGCGAACAATGAGCAGTTCTTC
cdr3_aa: CASSLLLANNEQFF
clone_size: .
j_call: TRBJ2-1
v_call: TRBV7-2
d_call: TRBD2

cdr3_nt: TGTGCCAGCGCCAGGGGGCAGTCCGCAGGGACCCAGTACTTC
cdr3_aa: CASARGQSAGTQYF
clone_size: .
j_call: TRBJ2-5
v_call: TRBV6-2/TRBV6-3
d_call: TRBD1

cdr3_nt: TGTGCCAGCAGTTACCGCAGGGATTCCTACGAGCAGTACTTC
cdr3_aa: CASSYRRDSYEQYF
clone_size: few
j_call: TRBJ2-7
v_call: TRBV6-2/TRBV6-3
d_call: .

cdr3_nt: TGTGCCAGCAGCCCGACAGGTACTTATGGCTACACCTTC
cdr3_aa: CASSPTGTYGYTF
clone_size: .
j_call: TRBJ1-2
v_call: TRBV7-9
d_call: .

cdr3_nt: TGTGCCAGCAGTTCCGGGTCGGCAGGCCCCGGTTCACCCCTCCACTTT
cdr3_aa: CASSSGSAGPGSPLHF
clone_size: few
j_call: TRBJ1-6
v_call: TRBV6-1
d_call: .

cdr3_nt: TGTGCCAGTACCATTGGAGAAAGCGGGGAGCTGTTTTTT
cdr3_aa: CASTIGESGELFF
clone_size: few
j_call: TRBJ2-2
v_call: TRBV19
d_call: .

cdr3_nt: TGTGCCAGCCCTTCGGCTGGGGCCAACGTCCTGACTTTC
cdr3_aa: CASPSAGANVLTF
clone_size: many
j_call: TRBJ2-6
v_call: TRBV6-1
d_call: .

cdr3_nt: TGTGCCAGCTCACCTTATGGTCGAGATGTACTCCGCAATCAGCCCCAGCATTTT
cdr3_aa: CASSPYGRDVLRNQPQHF
clone_size: many
j_call: TRBJ1-5
v_call: TRBV18
d_call: .

cdr3_nt: TGTGCCAGCAGTGAAGCCGCAGGCTATAGCAATCAGCCCCAGCATTTT
cdr3_aa: CASSEAAGYSNQPQHF
clone_size: .
j_call: TRBJ1-5
v_call: TRBV6-1
d_call: .

cdr3_nt: TGTGCCAGCAGCTTTCCATCGAACACTGAAGCTTTCTTT
cdr3_aa: CASSFPSNTEAFF
clone_size: many
j_call: TRBJ1-1
v_call: TRBV7-9
d_call: .

cdr3_nt: TGCAGCGTTGACTACTACCCCAGCCGCGGCTACACCTTC
cdr3_aa: CSVDYYPSRGYTF
clone_size: .
j_call: TRBJ1-2
v_call: TRBV29-1
d_call: .

cdr3_nt: TGTGCCAGCAGCCCCCTGGTGAACGTCGACACCGGGGAGCTGTTTTTT
cdr3_aa: CASSPLVNVDTGELFF
clone_size: .
j_call: TRBJ2-2
v_call: TRBV7-6
d_call: .

cdr3_nt: TGCAGCGTTGAAGAAGGCCCCACAGGGCTGGGTGAGCAGTTCTTC
cdr3_aa: CSVEEGPTGLGEQFF
clone_size: many
j_call: TRBJ2-1
v_call: TRBV29-1
d_call: .

cdr3_nt: TGTGCCAGCAGGTACAGGGGTAGCTACACCTTC
cdr3_aa: CASRYRGSYTF
clone_size: few
j_call: TRBJ1-2
v_call: TRBV2
d_call: TRBD1

cdr3_nt: TGTGCCAGCAGCTTTAGGTTGCAGGGACAGGGGTTGGAGACCCAGTACTTC
cdr3_aa: CASSFRLQGQGLETQYF
clone_size: .
j_call: TRBJ2-5
v_call: TRBV7-9
d_call: TRBD1

cdr3_nt: TGTGCCACCAGTGACACGACTAGCGGAGGAAAGACCTACAATGAGCAGTTCTTC
cdr3_aa: CATSDTTSGGKTYNEQFF
clone_size: many
j_call: TRBJ2-1
v_call: TRBV24-1
d_call: TRBD2

cdr3_nt: TGTGCCAGCAGCGTAGTCAGCGCCACAGATACGCAGTATTTT
cdr3_aa: CASSVVSATDTQYF
clone_size: many
j_call: TRBJ2-3
v_call: TRBV9
d_call: .

cdr3_nt: TGTGCCAGCTCACCAACGTCAGGGTCCGAGACCCAGTACTTC
cdr3_aa: CASSPTSGSETQYF
clone_size: few
j_call: TRBJ2-5
v_call: TRBV18
d_call: .

cdr3_nt: TGTGCCAGCATTCCCGCAGGGGGCCCCGAGCAGTACTTC
cdr3_aa: CASIPAGGPEQYF
clone_size: few
j_call: TRBJ2-7
v_call: TRBV7-9
d_call: TRBD1

cdr3_nt: TGTGCCAGCAGCTTAGCGCTAGAGGGAGGGCGTCGGTACGAGCAGTACTTC
cdr3_aa: CASSLALEGGRRYEQYF
clone_size: many
j_call: TRBJ2-7
v_call: TRBV7-2
d_call: TRBD2